The following is a T cell receptor (beta chain) sequence with its context. The antigen it binds to is not known. Base qualities are missing; no much larger clone stands one base away. The library was built by means of PCR. DNA from cultured CD4+ T cells underwent TCR sequencing with the Oncomine TCR Beta short-read assay at the Johns Hopkins FTIC core. Genomic DNA was extracted from the cultured CD4+ T cells with the QIAamp micro DNA kit. Oncomine TCR Beta libraries made from cultured CD4+ T cells were pooled using unique dual indexes and sequenced on an Illumina iSeq 100. In the authors' own workflow: Non-productive sequences were filtered out, and CDR3s that did not start with C, did not end with F or W, or were shorter than 7 amino acids were discarded. Antigen-specific clonotypes were identified with the MANAFEST web application by comparing peptide-stimulated wells with reference and other culture wells. An FDR below 0.05, an odds ratio above 5, and a productive frequency above 0.1% in at least two of three replicate wells were required for clones to be considered positive. A clonotype was classed as cross-reactive if the clonotype showed significant expansion both in SARS-CoV-2 spike wells and in at least one common cold coronavirus spike condition. Levenshtein distances (stringdist) and unrooted phylogenetic trees (ape) in R version 3.6.1 were used to assess CDR3 homology. The raw public reads went through TCRdb reprocessing: fastp at Q25, MiXCR clone calling, in-frame beta chains kept. Every entry covers one CDR3 protein and lists the most common genes and DNA from its rows. V and J calls and clone size were set by TCRdb, not the authors. The sample data list 15,000 to 20,000 distinct CDR3 sequences, and approximately 71% of these were observed just once. The leading ten clones occupy roughly 18% of the sample.

The data belong to a study of vaccination and CD4 T cells after COVID-19 (dated by TCRdb to about 2022). Study-level background: SARS-CoV-2 positivity had been established in the convalescent patients by nasal swab PCR, and mild disease was recorded in roughly ten of these patients and severe disease in one. The convalescent cohort included six males and four females, with two Hispanic individuals, seven Caucasians, two Asians and one multiracial person. Each participant got two doses of either the Pfizer-BioNTech BNT162b2 vaccine (n=8) or the Moderna mRNA-1273 vaccine (n=2). Post-COVID blood samples from convalescent patients were collected a median of 101 days after diagnosis, with a range of 35 to 161 days. The time from the second vaccine dose to post-vaccine blood sampling had a median of roughly 77 days and ranged from about 14 to 250 days. Overlapping spike peptide pools from SARS-CoV-2 and from the common cold coronaviruses HCoV-NL63, HCoV-OC43 and HCoV-229E were used as culture stimuli. In control cultures, a CEFX viral epitope pool was used as positive control, an HIV-1 Nef peptide pool was used as negative control, or no peptide was added. The spike-specific CD4+ TCR repertoire was compared before and after mRNA vaccination in approximately 9 COVID-19 convalescent patients and a few infection-naive healthy vaccine recipients. Study-wide findings and limitations: Nearly all vaccine-specific clones in convalescent patients (304 of 307) were mono-reactive for SARS-CoV-2 spike rather than cross-reactive with common cold coronaviruses. The number of convalescent patients in the study was relatively small, and the study did not examine early timepoints following natural infection. Among convalescent patients, a median approximately 88% of the SARS-CoV-2-reactive clones seen after vaccination appeared only after vaccination, which suggests priming specific to the vaccine. An increase in the median number of SARS-CoV-2-reactive clonotypes from 21 after infection to roughly 36 after vaccination was observed, but the change was not found to be significant.

The sample's treatment or condition label is to be understood as: 10-day PBMC culture with coronavirus spike peptide pools or control peptides (ViraFEST assay). To expand antigen-specific T cells with peptide pools and then pick out the expanded clonotypes through TCR sequencing, the study relied on the ViraFEST assay. The convalescent patients' positive SARS-CoV-2 PCR tests were from March to December 2020, which was before the Alpha, Beta and Delta variants emerged in the United States. Each well held 1.5 million to 2.5 million PBMCs cultured with approximately 10 ug/ml peptide pools in IMDM containing around 5% human AB serum and 9 to 10 IU/ml IL-2. On days 3 and 7, half of the culture medium was replaced with fresh IL-2-containing medium. After more than 8 days of culture, CD4+ T cells were isolated by negative selection using the EasySep CD4+ T cell isolation kit. Ficoll-Paque Plus gradient centrifugation was used to isolate PBMCs from whole blood, and the isolated PBMCs were then either used fresh or cryopreserved at -140C. Culture conditions were generally each tested in triplicate wells.

Trimming removed 3 bases from V and 5 bases from J, leaving 16 bases between the germline ends. Per the germline V gene (reference sequence), MNHEY is the CDR1 and SMNVEV is the CDR2. The CDR3 measures 15 amino acids from cysteine to phenylalanine. Left in the record is the CDR3 DNA by itself, 45 bases read in frame from the first base. The specimen sequenced was CD4+ T cells from blood, cultured in vitro. This TCR came from a human donor who had recovered from COVID-19. The chain employs TRBV27 and TRBJ1-2; the D region possibly corresponds to TRBD1 (6 bases align). The CDR3 protein: CASSLVTGQPYGYTF. The sequence in DNA is TGTGCCAGCAGTTTGGTAACAGGACAGCCTTATGGCTACACCTTC.